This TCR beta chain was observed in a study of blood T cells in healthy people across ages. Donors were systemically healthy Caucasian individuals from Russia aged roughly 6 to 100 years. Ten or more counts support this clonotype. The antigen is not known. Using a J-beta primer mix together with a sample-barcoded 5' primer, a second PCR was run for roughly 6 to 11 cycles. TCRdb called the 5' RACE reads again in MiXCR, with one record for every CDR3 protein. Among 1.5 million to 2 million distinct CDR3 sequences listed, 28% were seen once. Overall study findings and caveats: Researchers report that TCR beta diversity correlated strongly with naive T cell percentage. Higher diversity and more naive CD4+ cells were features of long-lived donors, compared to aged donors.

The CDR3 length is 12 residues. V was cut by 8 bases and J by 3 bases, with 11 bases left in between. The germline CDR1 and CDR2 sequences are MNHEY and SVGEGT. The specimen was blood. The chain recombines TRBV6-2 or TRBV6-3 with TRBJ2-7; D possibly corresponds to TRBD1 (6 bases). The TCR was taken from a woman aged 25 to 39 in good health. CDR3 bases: TGTGCCAGCGGGGACATGAGCTACGAGCAGTACTTC. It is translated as CASGDMSYEQYF.